Listed here is a single TCR beta chain. As yet, its antigen is unknown. Germline lookup yields CDR1 MGHRA and CDR2 YSYEKL. The V and J ends lost 0 bases and 5 bases, in that order; junction bases with no gene match: 3. This CDR3 is built from 15 residues. This sample stems from a study of T cell responses to AZD1222 COVID-19 vaccine. Recipients boosted at about 4 weeks or about 12 weeks are pooled. TCRdb's copy holds only in-frame clones and misses some; the assay was immunoSEQ multiplex PCR. The sample includes under 95,000 clones, approximately 83% seen only once; the top ten take about 10%. Study conclusions and caveats: Clonal diversity may have been underestimated in mostly white British donors. The number of AZD1222 recipients seropositive at baseline was only six. The peak T cell response came first, and repertoires were sampled only after it.

V usage is TRBV4-1 and J usage is TRBJ2-1; 8 bases are shared with TRBD2. Sequenced material: peripheral blood, taken 28 days after the second AZD1222 dose. This receptor was taken from an adult who received the AZD1222 COVID-19 vaccine. The chain's CDR3 is CASSQDRGGHNEQFF. The DNA of the CDR3 is TGCGCCAGCAGCCAAGATCGGGGGGGGCACAATGAGCAGTTCTTC.